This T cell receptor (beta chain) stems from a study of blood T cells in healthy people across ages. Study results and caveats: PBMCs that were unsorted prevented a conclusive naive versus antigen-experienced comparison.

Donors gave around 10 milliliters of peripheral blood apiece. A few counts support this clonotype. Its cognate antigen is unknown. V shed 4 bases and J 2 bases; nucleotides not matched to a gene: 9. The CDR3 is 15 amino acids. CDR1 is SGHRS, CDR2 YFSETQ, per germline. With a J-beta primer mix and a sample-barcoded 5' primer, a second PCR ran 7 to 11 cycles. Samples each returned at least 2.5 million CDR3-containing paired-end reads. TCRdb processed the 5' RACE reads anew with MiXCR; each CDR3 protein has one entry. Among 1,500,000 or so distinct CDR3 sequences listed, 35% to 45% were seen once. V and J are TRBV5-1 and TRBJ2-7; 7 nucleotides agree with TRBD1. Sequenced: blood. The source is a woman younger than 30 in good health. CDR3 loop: CASSDTTGSPYEQYF. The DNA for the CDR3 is TGCGCCAGCAGCGATACGACAGGGTCGCCCTACGAGCAGTACTTC.